This T cell receptor beta chain was profiled in a study of T cell repertoires in cytomegalovirus infection. TCRdb used MiXCR to reprocess the reads, holding one entry per CDR3 protein. The sample yields 130,000 or so distinct CDR3 sequences, 5% to 6.5% seen once. This CDR3 has 13 amino acids. The ends were cut back, 3 bases at V and 7 bases at J, with 10 bases in the middle. Germline lookup yields CDR1 SGHVS and CDR2 FQNEAQ. This clonotype was sampled from a human donor in good health (CMV status not recorded). Some clones in this sample may be carry-over from other donors' samples. The chain couples TRBV7-8 to TRBJ1-5; D gene ambiguous. The sequenced sample consisted of PBMCs. The CDR3 spells CASSFRGDQPQHF. DNA of the CDR3: TGTGCCAGCAGCTTCCGGGGAGACCAGCCCCAGCATTTT. The full variable domain, in which reference TRBV7-8 and TRBJ1-5 provide the parts outside the CDR3, is GAGVSQSPRYKVAKRGQDVALRCDPISGHVSLFWYQQALGQGPEFLTYFQNEAQLDKSGLPSDRFFAERPEGSVSTLKIQRTQQEDSAVYLCASSFRGDQPQHFGDGTRLSIL.